The count of the clone carrying this T cell receptor beta chain is one. Repertoires were generated with immunoSEQ multiplex PCR, while TCRdb's copy carries only in-frame clones and drops some. The table includes tens of thousands of clones, about 88% detected once. The record originates from a study of control samples from healthy donors and cancer patients. V shed 9 bases and J shed 3 bases, with 18 bases lying between them. There are 14 residues in the CDR3. The V gene's germline CDR1 is SGHNT and CDR2 YYREEE (reference sequence). Sequenced input: blood. This sequence was found in a woman aged 70-85 years in good health. V and J are TRBV5-4 and TRBJ1-1, with D unresolved. CDR3 DNA sequence: TGTGCCACCATTAGGAACTTCGAACACACTGAAGCTTTCTTT. The encoded protein is CATIRNFEHTEAFF.